Listed below are T cell receptor beta chains from one sample, sequenced in a study of blood T cell repertoires in COVID-19. Sequencing used immunoSEQ multiplex PCR; TCRdb keeps in-frame clones, though not all of them. The sample lists a few hundred thousand clones; around nine tenths were seen once. The sequencing input was peripheral blood. The receptors shown here come from a man aged 18 to 29 with COVID-19, enrolled during active disease. Each CDR3 is given with its conserved first and last residue. Fields, in order: V gene, D gene, J gene, clone size, CDR3 DNA, CDR3 protein. A D gene is named only where the DNA matches it firmly. Where a row states a size, it is once, few, many or the class of an expanded clone; other rows omit it.

TRBV5-8,TRBD1,TRBJ1-2,-,TGTGCCAGCACCACTGGGGACAGTAGAGGCTACACCTTC,CASTTGDSRGYTF
TRBV2,TRBD1,TRBJ1-5,-,TGTGCCAGCAGTGAAAACAGGGGCGGCAATCAGCCCCAGCATTTT,CASSENRGGNQPQHF
TRBV2,TRBD1,TRBJ2-3,-,TGTGCCAGCTCGGGACAGGGCACAGATACGCAGTATTTT,CASSGQGTDTQYF
TRBV28,-,TRBJ1-1,once,TGTGCCAGCAGTTTAATCGGACAGATGAACACTGAAGCTTTCTTT,CASSLIGQMNTEAFF
TRBV9,-,TRBJ1-2,-,TGTGCCAGCAGCGTAGTAGGGGGTGGCTACACCTTC,CASSVVGGGYTF
TRBV6-6,TRBD1,TRBJ1-5,-,TGTGCCAGCAGCTTCGGACAGGTTAATCAGCCCCAGCATTTT,CASSFGQVNQPQHF
TRBV10-2,-,TRBJ2-7,-,TGCGCCAGCAGTGCAGTTGACGGGAGTAGGTACGAGCAGTACTTC,CASSAVDGSRYEQYF
TRBV10-3,-,TRBJ2-1,-,TGTGCCATCAGTCGGGGGAATGAGCAGTTCTTC,CAISRGNEQFF
TRBV19,-,TRBJ2-3,-,TGTGCCAGTAGTAAGGTACAGAGCCATGAAAATACGCAGTATTTT,CASSKVQSHENTQYF
TRBV27,TRBD2,TRBJ2-5,-,TGTGCCAGCTCGGGGGGAATTTTCCAAGAGACCCAGTACTTC,CASSGGIFQETQYF
TRBV3-1/TRBV3-2,-,TRBJ2-3,-,TGTGCCAGCAGCCCTGTACCGGCAGCTAGGCTTACGCAGTATTTT,CASSPVPAARLTQYF
TRBV5-1,TRBD2,TRBJ2-1,-,TGCGCCAGCAGAGGGAGCGGGGGCCCTGGAGAGCAGTTCTTC,CASRGSGGPGEQFF
TRBV2,TRBD2,TRBJ2-3,once,TGTGCCAGCAGTGAGGCTAGCGGGAGTGCAGATACGCAGTATTTT,CASSEASGSADTQYF
TRBV7-8,-,TRBJ1-5,-,TGTGCCAGCAGCTCACAGGTGCCGTATCAGCCCCAGCATTTT,CASSSQVPYQPQHF
TRBV5-1,-,TRBJ2-5,-,TGCGCCAGCAGCCCGGCCGGGAGTTCGGGAGAGACCCAGTACTTC,CASSPAGSSGETQYF
TRBV27,TRBD2,TRBJ2-1,-,TGTGCCAGCAGTTCAATCTTACTAGCGGGAACCTACAATGAGCAGTTCTTC,CASSSILLAGTYNEQFF
TRBV5-4,TRBD1,TRBJ2-3,-,TGTGCCAGCAGCTTGGACAGGGGATTCACAGATACGCAGTATTTT,CASSLDRGFTDTQYF
TRBV2,TRBD1,TRBJ1-1,-,TGTGCCAGCATATCCGGGACAGGGGTGCCTGAAGCTTTCTTT,CASISGTGVPEAFF
TRBV7-2,TRBD2,TRBJ2-3,-,TGTGCCAGCAGCTTAGTGAGCGGGGGGGCGACAGATACGCAGTATTTT,CASSLVSGGATDTQYF
TRBV6-5,-,TRBJ2-7,-,TGTGCCAGCAGTTACGCAGAGGTAGCCGAGCAGTACTTC,CASSYAEVAEQYF
TRBV19,-,TRBJ2-7,once,TGTGCCAGTAGCTTAGGGGGATCCTACGAGCAGTACTTC,CASSLGGSYEQYF
TRBV7-2,-,TRBJ1-1,-,TGTGCCAGCAGCCTCCTGGCTCGGGGGATCACTGAAGCTTTCTTT,CASSLLARGITEAFF
TRBV5-1,TRBD2,TRBJ2-7,-,TGCGCCAGCAGCTTGGGCGGGGGGAACTCCTACGAGCAGTACTTC,CASSLGGGNSYEQYF
TRBV11-3,-,TRBJ2-3,-,TGTGCCAGCAGCTCAGACGGGAACACAGATACGCAGTATTTT,CASSSDGNTDTQYF
TRBV19,-,TRBJ2-2,-,TGTGCCAGTAGTATTACAGGGACGGGGACCGGGGAGCTGTTTTTT,CASSITGTGTGELFF
TRBV6-5,TRBD2,TRBJ2-1,-,TGTGCCAGCAGCCGGACTAGCGGAGTCTACAATGAGCAGTTCTTC,CASSRTSGVYNEQFF
TRBV10-3,-,TRBJ1-5,-,TGTGCCATCAAGAGGGAAGAGTATCAGCCCCAGCATTTT,CAIKREEYQPQHF